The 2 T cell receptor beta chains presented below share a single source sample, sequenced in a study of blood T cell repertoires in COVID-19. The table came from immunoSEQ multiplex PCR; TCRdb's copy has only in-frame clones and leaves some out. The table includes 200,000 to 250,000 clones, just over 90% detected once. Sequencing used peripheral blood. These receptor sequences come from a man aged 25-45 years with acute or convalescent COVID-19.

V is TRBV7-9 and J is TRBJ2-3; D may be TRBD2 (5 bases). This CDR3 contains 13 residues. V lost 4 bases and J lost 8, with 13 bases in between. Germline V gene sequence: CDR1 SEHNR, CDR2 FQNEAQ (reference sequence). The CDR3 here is CASSSGSLGTQYF. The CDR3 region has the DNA TGTGCCAGCAGCTCGGGGTCTCTTGGTACGCAGTATTTT.

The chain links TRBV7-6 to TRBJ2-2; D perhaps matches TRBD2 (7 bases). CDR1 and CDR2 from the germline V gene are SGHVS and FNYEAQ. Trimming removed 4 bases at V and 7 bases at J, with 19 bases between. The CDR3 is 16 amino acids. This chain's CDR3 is CASSSQSRGAVGELFF. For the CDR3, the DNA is TGTGCCAGCAGCTCTCAATCTCGGGGGGCGGTCGGGGAGCTGTTTTTT.